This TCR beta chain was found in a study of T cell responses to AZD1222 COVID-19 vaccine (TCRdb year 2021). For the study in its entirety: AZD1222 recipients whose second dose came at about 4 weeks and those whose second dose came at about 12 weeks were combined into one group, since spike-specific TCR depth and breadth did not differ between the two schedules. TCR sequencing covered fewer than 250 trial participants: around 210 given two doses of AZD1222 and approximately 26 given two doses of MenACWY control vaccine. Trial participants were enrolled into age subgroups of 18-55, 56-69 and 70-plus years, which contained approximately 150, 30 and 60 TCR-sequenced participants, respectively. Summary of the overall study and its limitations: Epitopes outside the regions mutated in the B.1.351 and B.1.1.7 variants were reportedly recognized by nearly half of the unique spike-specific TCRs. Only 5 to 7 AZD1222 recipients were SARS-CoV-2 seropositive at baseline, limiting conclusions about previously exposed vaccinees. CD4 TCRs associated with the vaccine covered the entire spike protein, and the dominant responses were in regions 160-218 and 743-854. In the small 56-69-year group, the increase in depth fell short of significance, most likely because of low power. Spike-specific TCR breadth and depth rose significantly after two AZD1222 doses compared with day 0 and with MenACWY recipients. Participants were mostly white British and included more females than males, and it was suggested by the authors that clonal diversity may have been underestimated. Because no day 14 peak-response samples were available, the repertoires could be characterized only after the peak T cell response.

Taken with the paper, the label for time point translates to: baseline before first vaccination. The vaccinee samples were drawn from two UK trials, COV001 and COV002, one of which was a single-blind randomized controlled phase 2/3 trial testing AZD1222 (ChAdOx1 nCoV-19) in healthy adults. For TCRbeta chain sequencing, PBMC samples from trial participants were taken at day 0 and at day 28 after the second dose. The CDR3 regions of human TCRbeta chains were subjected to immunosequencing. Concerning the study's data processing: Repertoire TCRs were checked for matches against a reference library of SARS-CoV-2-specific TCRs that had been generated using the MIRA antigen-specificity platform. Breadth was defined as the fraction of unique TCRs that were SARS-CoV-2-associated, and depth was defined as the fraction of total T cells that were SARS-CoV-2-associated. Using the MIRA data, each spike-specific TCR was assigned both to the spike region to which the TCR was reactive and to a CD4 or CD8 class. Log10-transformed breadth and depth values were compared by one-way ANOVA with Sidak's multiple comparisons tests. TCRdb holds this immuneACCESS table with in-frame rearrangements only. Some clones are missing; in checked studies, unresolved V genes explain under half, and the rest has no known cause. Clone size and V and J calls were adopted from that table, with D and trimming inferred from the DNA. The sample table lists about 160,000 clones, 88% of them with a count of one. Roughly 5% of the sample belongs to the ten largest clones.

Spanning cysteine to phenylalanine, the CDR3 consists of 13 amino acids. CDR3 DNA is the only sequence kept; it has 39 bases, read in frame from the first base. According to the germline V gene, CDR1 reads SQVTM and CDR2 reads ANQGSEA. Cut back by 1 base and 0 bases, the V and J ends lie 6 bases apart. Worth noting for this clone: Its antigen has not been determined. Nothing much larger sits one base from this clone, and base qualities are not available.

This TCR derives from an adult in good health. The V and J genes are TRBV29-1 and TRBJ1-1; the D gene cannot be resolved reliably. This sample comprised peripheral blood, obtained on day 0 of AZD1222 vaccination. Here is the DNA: TGCAGCGTTGAAGGGGCGCTGAACACTGAAGCTTTCTTT. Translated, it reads CSVEGALNTEAFF.